This T cell receptor (beta chain) was sequenced during a study of cytomegalovirus exposure and HLA in healthy donors. V lost 5 bases to trimming and J lost 8 bases; unmatched junction nucleotides: 5. Germline-derived CDR1 and CDR2 are LNHDA and SQIVND (reference sequence). The CDR3 is 14 residues long. The primer mix had 60 Vbeta and 13 Jbeta primers. TCRdb keeps only in-frame clones here, not all; method: immunoSEQ multiplex PCR. This table has about 110,000 clones, approximately 80% appearing once. The sequence was collected from a woman aged 25 to 39 in good health and CMV-seronegative. The sequenced sample consisted of PBMCs. The chain joins TRBV19 to TRBJ2-1, with 11 positions matching TRBD2. CDR3 DNA sequence: TGTGCCAGTAGTCTAGTAGCGGGAGGGCATGAGCAGTTCTTC. As protein: CASSLVAGGHEQFF.